This TCR beta chain derives from a study of Ad26.COV2.S vaccination and SARS-CoV-2 variants. The wider study: The authors gave Ad26.COV2.S intramuscularly, either once or twice 56 days apart.

The treatment denotes: over 15 received Ad26.COV2.S at low or high dose, single or two shots; 5 received placebo; per-sample allocation not given. Collection of the samples took place on day 63 after the first injection of vaccine or placebo. A Boston adult aged 18-55 years was the donor. Turning to this clone: Antigen unknown.

Broader study findings: Placebo recipients trailed vaccine recipients in spike-specific TCR breadth. Measurement of non-spike TCR breadth gave similar results in vaccine and placebo recipients.

TCRdb's copy holds only in-frame clones and misses some; the assay was immunoSEQ multiplex PCR. There are about 460,000 clones in the sample; approximately 90% occur only once, and around 1.6% lies in the top ten. The CDR3 has 14 residues. V shed 4 bases and J shed 6 bases, with 16 bases lying between them. CDR1 SGHDN and CDR2 FVKESK come from the germline V gene. The TCR was taken from a person between 18 and 59 years old who received the Ad26.COV2.S COVID-19 vaccine or a placebo. Sequences were derived from peripheral blood, sampled in a trial of Ad26.COV2.S vaccine versus placebo. V usage is TRBV14 and J usage is TRBJ2-7; TRBD2 might be the D (5 bases). CDR3 DNA: TGTGCCAGCAGCCGTACCGGAGGTCGCCGCGAGCAGTACTTC. Residues: CASSRTGGRREQYF.